This T cell receptor (beta chain) was identified in a study of molecular identifiers for immune sequencing clone quantification. This clonotype was detected many times. TCRdb independently ran MiXCR on the PCR reads; one entry per CDR3 protein. The sample has 88,000 or so distinct CDR3 sequences; under 25% are singletons. This TCR derives from a human donor in good health. Some libraries in this study had Jurkat cell RNA spiked in. The sample was naive CD8+ T cells from blood, with Jurkat cell RNA spiked in. Indicated subset: FACS-sorted CD8+CD4-CCR7+CD45RA+ naive T cells.

As DNA, the CDR3 is TGTGCCAGCAGCTTAGGATGGGGTCAGCCCCAGCATTTT. It yields the protein CASSLGWGQPQHF. The V gene is TRBV11-2, the J gene TRBJ1-5; D not resolved. CDR1 and CDR2 from the germline V gene are SGHAT and FQNNGV. The CDR3 extends over 13 amino acids. Trimming removed 1 base at V and 6 bases at J, with 7 bases between. Filled out from reference TRBV11-2 and TRBJ1-5, the complete variable domain reads EAGVAQSPRYKIIEKRQSVAFWCNPISGHATLYWYQQILGQGPKLLIQFQNNGVVDDSQLPKDRFSAERLKGVDSTLKIQPAKLEDSAVYLCASSLGWGQPQHFGDGTRLSIL.